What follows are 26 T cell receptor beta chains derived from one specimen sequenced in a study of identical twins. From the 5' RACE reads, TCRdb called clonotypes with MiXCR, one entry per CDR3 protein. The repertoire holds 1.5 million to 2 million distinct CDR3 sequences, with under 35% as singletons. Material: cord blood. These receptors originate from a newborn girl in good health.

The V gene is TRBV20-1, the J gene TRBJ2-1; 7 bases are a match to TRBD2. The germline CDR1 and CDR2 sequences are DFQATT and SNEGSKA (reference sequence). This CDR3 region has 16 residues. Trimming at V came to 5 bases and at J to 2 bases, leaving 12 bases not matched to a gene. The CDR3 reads CSAVPTSRLPYNEQFF. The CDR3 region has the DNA TGCAGTGCTGTCCCGACTAGCCGGTTACCCTACAATGAGCAGTTCTTC.

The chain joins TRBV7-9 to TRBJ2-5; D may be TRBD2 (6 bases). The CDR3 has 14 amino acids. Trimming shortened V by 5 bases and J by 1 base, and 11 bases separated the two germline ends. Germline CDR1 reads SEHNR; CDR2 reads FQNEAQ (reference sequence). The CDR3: CASSRDSGQETQYF. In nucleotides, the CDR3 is TGTGCCAGCAGCCGGGACTCTGGCCAAGAGACCCAGTACTTC. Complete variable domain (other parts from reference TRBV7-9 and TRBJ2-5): DTGVSQNPRHKITKRGQNVTFRCDPISEHNRLYWYRQTLGQGPEFLTYFQNEAQLEKSRLLSDRFSAERPKGSFSTLEIQRTEQGDSAMYLCASSRDSGQETQYFGPGTRLLVL.

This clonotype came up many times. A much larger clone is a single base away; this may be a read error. The CDR3 nucleotides read TGTGCCAGCAGTTACGGGTTCGAGCAGTACTTC. Translation: CASSYGFEQYF. V gene TRBV6-5 combines with J gene TRBJ2-5; D is uncertain. The end of the DNA fits TRBJ2-7 better, so the J call may be wrong. Germline loops: CDR1 MNHEY, CDR2 SVGAGI. This CDR3 contains 11 residues.

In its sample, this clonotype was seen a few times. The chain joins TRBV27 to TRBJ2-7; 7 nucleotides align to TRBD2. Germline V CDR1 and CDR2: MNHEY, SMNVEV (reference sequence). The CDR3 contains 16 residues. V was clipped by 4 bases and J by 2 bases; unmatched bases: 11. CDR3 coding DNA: TGTGCCAGCAGTTCGAGAACTAGCGTTGCGGCCTACGAGCAGTACTTC. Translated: CASSSRTSVAAYEQYF.

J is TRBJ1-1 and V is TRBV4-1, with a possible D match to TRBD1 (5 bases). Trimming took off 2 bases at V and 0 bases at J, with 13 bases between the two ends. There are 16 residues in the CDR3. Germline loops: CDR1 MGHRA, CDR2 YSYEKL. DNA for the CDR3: TGCGCCAGCAGCCAACACGGGAGGGGAATGAACACTGAAGCTTTCTTT. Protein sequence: CASSQHGRGMNTEAFF.

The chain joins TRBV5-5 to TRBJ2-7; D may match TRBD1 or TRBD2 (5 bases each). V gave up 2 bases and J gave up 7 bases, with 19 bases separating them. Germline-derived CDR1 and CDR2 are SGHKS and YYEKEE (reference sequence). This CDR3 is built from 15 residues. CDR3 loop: CASSLVGPIQNEQYF. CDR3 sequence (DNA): TGTGCCAGCAGCTTAGTGGGACCCATCCAAAATGAGCAGTACTTC.

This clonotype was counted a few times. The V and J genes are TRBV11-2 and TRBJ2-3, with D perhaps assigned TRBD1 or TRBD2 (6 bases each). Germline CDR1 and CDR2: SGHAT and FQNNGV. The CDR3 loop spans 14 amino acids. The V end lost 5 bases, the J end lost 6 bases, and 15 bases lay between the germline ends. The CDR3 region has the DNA TGTGCCAGCAGCCGCACTCAGGGGAGGGATACGCAGTATTTT. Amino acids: CASSRTQGRDTQYF.

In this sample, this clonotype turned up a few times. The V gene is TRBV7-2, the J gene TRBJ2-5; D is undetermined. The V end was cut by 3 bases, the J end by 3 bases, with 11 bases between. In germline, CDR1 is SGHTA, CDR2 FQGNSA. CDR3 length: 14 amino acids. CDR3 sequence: CASSLQGLKETQYF. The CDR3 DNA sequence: TGTGCCAGCAGCTTGCAAGGCCTCAAAGAGACCCAGTACTTC.

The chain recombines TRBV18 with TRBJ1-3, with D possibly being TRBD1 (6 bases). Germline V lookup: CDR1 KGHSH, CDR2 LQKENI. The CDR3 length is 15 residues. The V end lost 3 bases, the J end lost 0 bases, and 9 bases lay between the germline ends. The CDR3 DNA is TGTGCCAGCTCACCCGGACAGAGCTCTGGAAACACCATATATTTT. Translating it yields CASSPGQSSGNTIYF.

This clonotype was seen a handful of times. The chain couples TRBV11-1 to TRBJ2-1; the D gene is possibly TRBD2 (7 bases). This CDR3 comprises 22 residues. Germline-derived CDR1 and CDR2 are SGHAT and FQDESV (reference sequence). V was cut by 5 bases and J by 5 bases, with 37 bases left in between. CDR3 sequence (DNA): TGTGCCAGCAGCCCCCGTCCCTGGACAGACCCCTGGGACTACCTCAGACACAATGAGCAGTTCTTC. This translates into CASSPRPWTDPWDYLRHNEQFF.

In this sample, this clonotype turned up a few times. The CDR3, as DNA: TGTGCCAGCAGCGTAGAAGGCAGCTTCACCTACGAGCAGTACTTC. Its protein is CASSVEGSFTYEQYF. The chain employs TRBV9 and TRBJ2-7; no definite D call. CDR1 and CDR2 from the germline V gene are SGDLS and YYNGEE. V was shortened by 0 bases and J by 2 bases, with 12 bases between the two germline ends. The length of the CDR3 is 15 residues.

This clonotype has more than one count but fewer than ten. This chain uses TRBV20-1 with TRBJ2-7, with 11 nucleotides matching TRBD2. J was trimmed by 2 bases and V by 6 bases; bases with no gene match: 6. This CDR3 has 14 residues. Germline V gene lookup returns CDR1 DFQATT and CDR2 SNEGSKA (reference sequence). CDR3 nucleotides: TGCAGTGCCTTAGGGACTAGCGGTACCTACGAGCAGTACTTC. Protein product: CSALGTSGTYEQYF.

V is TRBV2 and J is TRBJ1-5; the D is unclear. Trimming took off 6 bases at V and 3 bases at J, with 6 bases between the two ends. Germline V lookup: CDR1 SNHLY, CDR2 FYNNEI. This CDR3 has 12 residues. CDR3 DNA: TGTGCCAGCAGACAGCCCAATCAGCCCCAGCATTTT. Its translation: CASRQPNQPQHF.

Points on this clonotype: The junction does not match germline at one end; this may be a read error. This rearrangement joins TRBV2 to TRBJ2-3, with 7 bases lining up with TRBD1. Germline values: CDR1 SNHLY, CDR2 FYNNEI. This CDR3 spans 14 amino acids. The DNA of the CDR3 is TGTGTCAGCAGGGGGAGACGGAGCACAGATACGCAGTATTTT. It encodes CVSRGRRSTDTQYF.

CDR3 coding DNA: TGTGCCAGCAGCCCCATAGGGAACACTGAAGCTTTCTTT. Its protein is CASSPIGNTEAFF. The V call is TRBV7-9, the J call TRBJ1-1; D unclear. The CDR3 runs to 13 residues. Germline-derived CDR1 and CDR2 are SEHNR and FQNEAQ (reference sequence). Trimming removed 5 bases from V and 1 base from J, with 8 bases in between.

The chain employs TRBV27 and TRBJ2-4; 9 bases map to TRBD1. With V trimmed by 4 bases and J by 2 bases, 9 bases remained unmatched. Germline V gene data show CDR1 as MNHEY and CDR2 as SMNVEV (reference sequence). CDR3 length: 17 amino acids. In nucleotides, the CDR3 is TGTGCCAGCAGTTCGGGGGACAGGGCCCATCCCAAAAACATTCAGTACTTC. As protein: CASSSGDRAHPKNIQYF.

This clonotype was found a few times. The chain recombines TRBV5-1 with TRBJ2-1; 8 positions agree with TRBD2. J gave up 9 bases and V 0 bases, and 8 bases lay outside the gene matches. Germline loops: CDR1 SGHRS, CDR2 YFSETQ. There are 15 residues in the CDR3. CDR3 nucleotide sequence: TGCGCCAGCAGCTTGGGGGTTAGCGGGAAAGTTGAGCAGTTCTTC. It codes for CASSLGVSGKVEQFF.

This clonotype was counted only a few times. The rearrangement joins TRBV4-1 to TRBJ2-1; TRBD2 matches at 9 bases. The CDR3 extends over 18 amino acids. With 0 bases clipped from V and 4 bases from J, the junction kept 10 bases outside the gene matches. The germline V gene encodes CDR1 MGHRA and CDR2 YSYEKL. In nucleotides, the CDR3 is TGCGCCAGCAGCCAAGATCGGGGTAGCGGGAGACTTTACAATGAGCAGTTCTTC. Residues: CASSQDRGSGRLYNEQFF.

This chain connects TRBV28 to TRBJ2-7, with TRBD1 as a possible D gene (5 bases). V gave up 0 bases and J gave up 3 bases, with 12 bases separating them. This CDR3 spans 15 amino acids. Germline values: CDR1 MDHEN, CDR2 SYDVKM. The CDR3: CASSLCVGHLYEQYF. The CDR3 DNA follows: TGTGCCAGCAGTTTATGCGTCGGACACCTCTACGAGCAGTACTTC.

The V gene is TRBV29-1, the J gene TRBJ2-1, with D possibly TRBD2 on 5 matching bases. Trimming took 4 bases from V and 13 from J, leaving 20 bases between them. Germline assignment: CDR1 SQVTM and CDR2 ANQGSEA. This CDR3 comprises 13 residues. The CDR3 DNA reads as TGCAGCGTTGCGCTCAGGCTAGCCGAGACCCAGTTCTTC. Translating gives CSVALRLAETQFF.

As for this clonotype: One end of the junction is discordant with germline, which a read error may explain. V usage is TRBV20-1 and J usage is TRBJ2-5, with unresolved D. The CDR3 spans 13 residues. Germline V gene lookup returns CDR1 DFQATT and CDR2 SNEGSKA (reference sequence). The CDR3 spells CSARKQYQEAQYF. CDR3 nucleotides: TGCAGTGCTAGAAAACAGTACCAAGAGGCCCAGTACTTC.

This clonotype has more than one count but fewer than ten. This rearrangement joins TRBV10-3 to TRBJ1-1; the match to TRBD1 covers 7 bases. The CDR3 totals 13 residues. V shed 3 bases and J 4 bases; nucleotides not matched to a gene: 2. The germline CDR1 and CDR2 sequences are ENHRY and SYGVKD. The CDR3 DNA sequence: TGTGCCATCAGTGATCCAGGGGGCACTGAAGCTTTCTTT. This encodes CAISDPGGTEAFF.

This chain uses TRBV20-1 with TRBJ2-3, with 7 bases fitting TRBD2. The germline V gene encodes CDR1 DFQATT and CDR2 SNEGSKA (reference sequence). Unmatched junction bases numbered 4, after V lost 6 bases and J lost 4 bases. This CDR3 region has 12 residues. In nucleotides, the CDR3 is TGCAGTGCCCAGCGGGATTCAGATACGCAGTATTTT. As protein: CSAQRDSDTQYF.

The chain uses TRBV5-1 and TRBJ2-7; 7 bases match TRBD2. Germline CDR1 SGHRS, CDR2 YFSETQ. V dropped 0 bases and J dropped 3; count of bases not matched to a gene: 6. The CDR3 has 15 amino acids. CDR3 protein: CASSLGGSGYYEQYF. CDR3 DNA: TGCGCCAGCAGCTTGGGCGGGAGCGGCTACTACGAGCAGTACTTC.

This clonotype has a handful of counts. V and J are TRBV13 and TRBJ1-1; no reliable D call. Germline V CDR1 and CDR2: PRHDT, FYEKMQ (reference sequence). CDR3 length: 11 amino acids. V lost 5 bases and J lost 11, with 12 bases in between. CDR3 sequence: CASSPELAAFF. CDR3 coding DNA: TGTGCCAGCAGCCCCGAACTTGCTGCTTTCTTT.

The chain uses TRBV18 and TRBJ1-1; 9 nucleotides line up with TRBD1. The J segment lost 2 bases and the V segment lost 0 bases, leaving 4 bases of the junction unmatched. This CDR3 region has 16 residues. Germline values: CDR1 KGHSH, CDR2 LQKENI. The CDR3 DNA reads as TGTGCCAGCTCACCACCGACAGGGGGTGGAAACACTGAAGCTTTCTTT. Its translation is CASSPPTGGGNTEAFF. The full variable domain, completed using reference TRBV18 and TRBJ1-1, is NAGVMQNPRHLVRRRGQEARLRCSPMKGHSHVYWYRQLPEEGLKFMVYLQKENIIDESGMPKERFSAEFPKEGPSILRIQQVVRGDSAAYFCASSPPTGGGNTEAFFGQGTRLTVV.